These 24 T cell receptor beta chains share one sample of origin, sequenced in a study of T cells in Graves' hyperthyroidism and ophthalmopathy. The source material, RNA transcripts, was used to amplify TCR beta CDR3 regions. Using the HTBI primer set, a first-round RT-PCR was run on the TCR CDR3. TCRdb reanalysed the multiplex PCR reads using MiXCR and keeps one entry per CDR3 protein. The profile covers about 290,000 distinct CDR3 sequences, with approximately 14% appearing a single time and around 8% taken by the ten largest. The sample consisted of blood. The receptors come from a woman in her thirties or forties with Graves' hyperthyroidism.

This clonotype was seen at least ten times. The chain is built from TRBV6-1 and TRBJ1-5, with D tentatively TRBD1 (5 bases). With 5 bases removed from V and 4 bases from J, the gap between germline ends came to 12 bases. This CDR3 has 14 residues. CDR1 and CDR2 (germline): MNHNS, SASEGT. The DNA of the CDR3 is TGTGCCAGCAGTACCCGAGAGGGGAATCAGCCCCAGCATTTT. It yields the protein CASSTREGNQPQHF.

This clonotype was counted ten times or more. This chain joins TRBV29-1 and TRBJ1-2, with 7 bases lining up with TRBD1. V trimming: 0 bases; J trimming: 4 bases; junction bases outside the gene matches: 2. The CDR3 runs 13 residues. Germline CDR1 SQVTM, CDR2 ANQGSEA. The CDR3 DNA is TGCAGCGTTGAAGACAGGGGGACCTATGGCTACACCTTC. Translated: CSVEDRGTYGYTF.

This clonotype was observed at least ten times. This chain joins TRBV27 and TRBJ2-7; D is perhaps TRBD1 (5 bases). V was shortened by 0 bases and J by 4 bases, with 7 bases between the two germline ends. The CDR3 totals 13 residues. Germline V gene sequence: CDR1 MNHEY, CDR2 SMNVEV (reference sequence). The CDR3 sequence is CASSLSAGYEQYF. Here the CDR3 DNA reads TGTGCCAGCAGTTTATCGGCAGGGTACGAGCAGTACTTC.

This clonotype has a handful of counts. The CDR3 nucleotides read TGCAGTGCTAGGGGCCCGGGCGAGCAGTACTTC. It specifies CSARGPGEQYF. The chain joins TRBV20-1 to TRBJ2-7; D gene unclear. The CDR3 sequence is 11 residues long. In germline, CDR1 is DFQATT, CDR2 SNEGSKA (reference sequence). Trimming left V 3 bases short and J 6 bases short, with 9 bases between.

The chain joins TRBV9 to TRBJ1-1, with TRBD1 matching 11 bases. The CDR3 consists of 17 residues. Germline-derived CDR1 and CDR2 are SGDLS and YYNGEE. V gave up 3 bases and J gave up 3 bases; unmatched junction bases: 10. The CDR3 DNA sequence: TGTGCCAGCAGCGGGCGATCGGGACAGGGGGTAGACACTGAAGCTTTCTTT. It is translated as CASSGRSGQGVDTEAFF.

This clonotype was picked up many times. The genes are TRBV18 and TRBJ1-1, with D perhaps TRBD1 (5 bases). Germline CDR1 KGHSH, CDR2 LQKENI. The CDR3 loop spans 16 amino acids. V lost 3 bases and J lost 1, with 15 bases in between. CDR3 sequence reads: CASSPRGRGSNTEAFF. DNA of the CDR3: TGTGCCAGCTCACCCCGGGGCCGGGGTTCGAACACTGAAGCTTTCTTT. Drawing the rest from reference TRBV18 and TRBJ1-1, the complete variable domain is NAGVMQNPRHLVRRRGQEARLRCSPMKGHSHVYWYRQLPEEGLKFMVYLQKENIIDESGMPKERFSAEFPKEGPSILRIQQVVRGDSAAYFCASSPRGRGSNTEAFFGQGTRLTVV.

The V gene is TRBV19, the J gene TRBJ2-4; D is possibly TRBD1 or TRBD2 (5 bases each). Germline CDR1 reads LNHDA; CDR2 reads SQIVND (reference sequence). The V end lost 5 bases, the J end lost 0 bases, and 23 bases lay between the germline ends. The CDR3 is made up of 19 amino acids. Here the CDR3 DNA reads TGTGCCAGTAGTCGCGCCCCGGGGAAGGGGCCGGTAGCCAAAAACATTCAGTACTTC. Translation gives CASSRAPGKGPVAKNIQYF.

This clonotype has ten or more counts. The V call is TRBV27, the J call TRBJ1-2; D is perhaps TRBD1 (6 bases). Trimming removed 6 bases at V and 7 bases at J, with 18 bases between. The CDR3 has 14 amino acids. Germline-derived CDR1 and CDR2 are MNHEY and SMNVEV (reference sequence). CDR3 residues: CASSLRGMGFGYTF. DNA for the CDR3: TGTGCCAGCAGCCTCAGGGGAATGGGATTTGGCTACACCTTC.

About this clonotype: A clone one base away is much larger, so this may be a read error. The rearrangement joins TRBV4-2 to TRBJ1-4, with a weak D call TRBD1 (6 bases). The CDR3 length is 16 residues. Germline CDR1 and CDR2: LGHNA and YNFKEQ. V gave up 4 bases and J gave up 0 bases, with 12 bases separating them. CDR3 protein: CASSPQYRATNEKLFF. The CDR3 DNA sequence: TGTGCCAGCAGCCCCCAGTACAGGGCAACTAATGAAAAACTGTTTTTT.

This clonotype came up many times. The chain joins TRBV9 to TRBJ2-1; D uncertain. The germline CDR1 and CDR2 sequences are SGDLS and YYNGEE. V was trimmed by 0 bases and J by 0 bases, leaving 7 bases between them. This CDR3 has 15 residues. The CDR3 nucleotides read TGTGCCAGCAGCGTAGGTCCCGGCTCCTACAATGAGCAGTTCTTC. Encoded protein: CASSVGPGSYNEQFF.

This clonotype was observed at least ten times. The gene calls are TRBV12-5 and TRBJ2-1; a weak D match, TRBD2 (5 bases). Germline CDR1 LGHNT, CDR2 FRNRAP. This CDR3 is 14 amino acids long. The germline V and J ends were trimmed by 6 bases and 2 bases, with 11 bases remaining between them. As DNA, the CDR3 is TGTGCTAGTGGACAAACTAGAACCTACAATGAGCAGTTCTTC. It encodes CASGQTRTYNEQFF.

This clonotype was detected only a few times. The V call is TRBV6-2 or TRBV6-3, the J call TRBJ2-1, with TRBD2 matching over 7 bases. V was pared by 2 bases and J by 0 bases, with 4 bases of the junction left unmatched. Germline CDR1 reads MNHEY; CDR2 reads SVGEGT. CDR3 length: 16 residues. In DNA form, the CDR3 reads TGTGCCAGCAGTTACGCGGGGGTCGGCTCCTACAATGAGCAGTTCTTC. Translating gives CASSYAGVGSYNEQFF.

In regard to this clonotype: This may be a read error: a much more frequent sequence differs by one nucleotide. J is TRBJ2-3 and V is TRBV2; 7 bases match TRBD1. Germline V gives CDR1 SNHLY, CDR2 FYNNEI. The CDR3 sequence is 15 residues long. With 4 bases clipped from V and 6 bases from J, the junction kept 10 bases outside the gene matches. The CDR3 here is CASSGGGQPLDTQYF. Here the CDR3 DNA reads TGTGCCAGCAGTGGAGGGGGACAGCCACTGGATACGCAGTATTTT.

This clonotype was recorded at least ten times. The chain carries TRBV28 and TRBJ1-4, with 12 bases that match TRBD1. The CDR3 sequence is 16 residues long. J was trimmed by 5 bases and V by 6 bases; bases with no gene match: 7. Germline assignment: CDR1 MDHEN and CDR2 SYDVKM. As DNA, the CDR3 is TGTGCCAGCAGGTCCCGGGACAGGGGGCGGAATGAAAAACTGTTTTTT. As protein: CASRSRDRGRNEKLFF.

At least ten counts were recorded for this clonotype. V is TRBV28 and J is TRBJ1-5; D perhaps matches TRBD1 (5 bases). The CDR3 consists of 17 residues. Trimming cost V 7 bases and J 7 bases, with 26 bases left between them. CDR1 is MDHEN, CDR2 SYDVKM, per germline. DNA of the CDR3: TGTGCCAGCACGGGGGGGACCGGGCGAACCTTTAGCCAGCCCCAGCATTTT. This translates into CASTGGTGRTFSQPQHF. Full variable domain (remainder filled in from reference TRBV28 and TRBJ1-5): DVKVTQSSRYLVKRTGEKVFLECVQDMDHENMFWYRQDPGLGLRLIYFSYDVKMKEKGDIPEGYSVSREKKERFSLILESASTNQTSMYLCASTGGTGRTFSQPQHFGDGTRLSIL.

This clonotype has at least ten counts. The chain combines TRBV3-1 with TRBJ2-7; D is uncertain. The length of the CDR3 is 12 residues. Trimming shortened V by 1 base and J by 3 bases, and 4 bases separated the two germline ends. The V gene's germline CDR1 is LGHDT and CDR2 YNNKEL (reference sequence). The CDR3 DNA sequence: TGTGCCAGCAGCCAAGGCGTCTACGAGCAGTACTTC. This codes for CASSQGVYEQYF.

This clonotype occurred a few times. The chain links TRBV3-1 to TRBJ1-3; D unclear. The CDR3 extends over 12 amino acids. Germline loops: CDR1 LGHDT, CDR2 YNNKEL (reference sequence). Between the trimmed V and J ends, which lost 1 base and 6 bases, there was a span of 4 bases. CDR3 in amino acids: CASSQGANTIYF. DNA for the CDR3: TGTGCCAGCAGCCAAGGAGCAAACACCATATATTTT.

This clonotype showed up many times. The chain carries TRBV12-3 or TRBV12-4 and TRBJ2-3; TRBD1 aligns across 12 bases. CDR3 length: 15 residues. After removal of 4 bases from V and 5 bases from J, the junction contained 4 bases not matched to a gene. CDR3 region: CASSSRDRGQDTQYF. The CDR3 nucleotides read TGTGCCAGCAGTTCCCGGGACAGGGGGCAAGATACGCAGTATTTT.

The rearrangement joins TRBV2 to TRBJ2-5; D not certain. Germline V gene sequence: CDR1 SNHLY, CDR2 FYNNEI. Trimming left V 4 bases short and J 7 bases short, with 7 bases between. The CDR3 has 11 amino acids. The CDR3 DNA reads as TGTGCCAGCAGTGGATGGTGGACCCAGTACTTC. As protein: CASSGWWTQYF.

The J gene is TRBJ1-6, the V gene TRBV20-1; D perhaps matches TRBD1 (6 bases). Germline CDR1 DFQATT, CDR2 SNEGSKA (reference sequence). V gave up 2 bases and J gave up 8 bases, with 13 bases separating them. This CDR3 comprises 14 residues. The CDR3 nucleotides are TGCAGTGCTAGACAAATGCACAGGGATTCACCCCTCCACTTT. It translates to CSARQMHRDSPLHF.

The sample holds many counts of this clonotype. The chain links TRBV29-1 to TRBJ2-7; tentative D call: TRBD1 (6 bases). The CDR3 runs to 13 residues. The germline V gene has CDR1 SQVTM and CDR2 ANQGSEA. V gave up 1 base and J gave up 2 bases, with 9 bases separating them. CDR3 loop: CSVEGTATYEQYF. The CDR3 DNA sequence: TGCAGCGTTGAAGGGACAGCAACCTACGAGCAGTACTTC.

CDR3 bases: TGTGCCAGCAGTTTATCTGCAGGGATTAACTATGGCTACACCTTC. It yields the protein CASSLSAGINYGYTF. V usage is TRBV27 and J usage is TRBJ1-2; a possible D gene is TRBD1 (5 bases). Germline assignment: CDR1 MNHEY and CDR2 SMNVEV (reference sequence). V gave up 0 bases and J gave up 1 base, with 9 bases separating them. The CDR3 consists of 15 residues.

This clonotype was recorded at least ten times. J is TRBJ1-5 and V is TRBV2; 8 positions agree with TRBD1. This CDR3 comprises 14 residues. V shed 5 bases, J shed 10 bases, and the junction held 10 bases outside the gene matches. Germline values: CDR1 SNHLY, CDR2 FYNNEI. CDR3 DNA: TGTGCCAGCAGTCTTGGGACAGGCTTAAATCCCCAGCATTTT. It is translated as CASSLGTGLNPQHF.

There are many counts of this clonotype. J is TRBJ1-1 and V is TRBV24-1; no clear D. Looked up from germline, CDR1 is KGHDR and CDR2 is SFDVKD. The CDR3 covers 11 residues. V was trimmed by 6 bases and J by 6 bases, leaving 7 bases between them. The CDR3 here is CATSTESEAFF. The CDR3 DNA reads as TGTGCCACCAGTACCGAGTCTGAAGCTTTCTTT.